This T cell receptor beta chain appears in the sequencing data of a study of CD8 T cells in ankylosing spondylitis. This clonotype was counted at least ten times. The target antigen is unknown. The study, taken as a whole, reports: In the blood and synovial fluid of reactive arthritis, some motif variants had been previously reported. Ankylosing spondylitis blood seemed to carry a telltale TCR beta motif made of several highly homologous variants. From matched ankylosing spondylitis synovial fluid, disease-linked clones were reportedly recovered at significantly enriched levels.

The CDR3 length is 18 residues. Scientists made TCR beta libraries using quantitative 5'-RACE with molecular barcodes. TCRdb processed the 5' RACE reads anew with MiXCR; each CDR3 protein has one entry. The sample shows about 69,000 distinct CDR3 sequences, roughly 5.2% of them seen only once. The chain couples TRBV21-1 to TRBJ1-4; the table's D call of TRBD1 was not tested on the DNA. TRBV21-1 is assigned pseudogene status. The TCR was taken from a male donor with ankylosing spondylitis or in good health (not recorded which). The sequenced sample was blood, either unsorted or a sorted T cell fraction (not recorded which). The CDR3 region has the DNA TGTGCCAGCAGCAAAGCGAAGGGGAAGCCCGCCTTAGAGGAAAAACTGTTTTTT. Its translation: CASSKAKGKPALEEKLFF.